This is a list of T cell receptor beta chains from one sample in a study of monozygotic twins with inflammatory bowel disease. TCRdb derives one entry per CDR3 protein from the 5' RACE reads, leaving out DNA. The table counts approximately 150,000 distinct CDR3 sequences; roughly 2.6% lies in the top ten. Sequencing was carried out using blood. These receptor sequences come from a human donor with ulcerative colitis or Crohn's disease, or a healthy co-twin of an affected twin (not recorded which). Both conserved end residues are part of each CDR3.

j_call: TRBJ2-2; v_call: TRBV7-2; cdr3_aa: CASSPSGGTNTGELFF
j_call: TRBJ1-2; v_call: TRBV21-1; cdr3_aa: CASSKPYRDCGYTF
j_call: TRBJ2-1; v_call: TRBV21-1; cdr3_aa: CASSPTRTSSPSNEQFF
j_call: TRBJ2-6; v_call: TRBV28; cdr3_aa: CASSLQVQSGANVLTF
j_call: TRBJ1-1; v_call: TRBV6-5; cdr3_aa: CASLRRGNTEAFF
j_call: TRBJ1-5; v_call: TRBV7-2; cdr3_aa: CASSPSPRPNQPQHF
j_call: TRBJ2-1; v_call: TRBV6-2/TRBV6-3; cdr3_aa: CASRSGSSNEQFF
j_call: TRBJ2-1; v_call: TRBV18; cdr3_aa: CASSQTGQGVYEQFF
j_call: TRBJ2-1; v_call: TRBV5-6; cdr3_aa: CASSGLAGVFNEQFF
j_call: TRBJ2-7; v_call: TRBV20-1; cdr3_aa: CSARDNSGSYEQYF
j_call: TRBJ2-1; v_call: TRBV6-4; cdr3_aa: CASSDGSGDYNEQFF
j_call: TRBJ2-7; v_call: TRBV5-5; cdr3_aa: CASSSAIGSFFYEQYF
j_call: TRBJ1-4; v_call: TRBV20-1; cdr3_aa: CSARDDGRSYEKLFF
j_call: TRBJ2-1; v_call: TRBV28; cdr3_aa: CASTRVGDLYNEQFF
j_call: TRBJ1-1; v_call: TRBV3-1; cdr3_aa: CASSQLGTEAFF
j_call: TRBJ1-5; v_call: TRBV6-2/TRBV6-3; cdr3_aa: CASSSRGSLNQPQHF
j_call: TRBJ2-1; v_call: TRBV29-1; cdr3_aa: CSVESVRYPYNEQFF
j_call: TRBJ2-3; v_call: TRBV7-8; cdr3_aa: CASSAPLGRLSTDTQYF
j_call: TRBJ2-3; v_call: TRBV12-3/TRBV12-4; cdr3_aa: CASSPRLAGGPNTQYF
j_call: TRBJ1-2; v_call: TRBV7-9; cdr3_aa: CASRKSWDAFYGYTF
j_call: TRBJ1-1; v_call: TRBV5-1; cdr3_aa: CASTRGLLNTEAFF
j_call: TRBJ1-1; v_call: TRBV5-4; cdr3_aa: CASSWEGAGTEAFF
j_call: TRBJ1-5; v_call: TRBV20-1; cdr3_aa: CSARDLGVFQPQHF
j_call: TRBJ2-1; v_call: TRBV12-3/TRBV12-4; cdr3_aa: CASGFATGGSEQFF